The 14 T cell receptor beta chains given below trace back to one sample, sequenced in a study of CD8 T cells in Susac syndrome. RNA amounts of about 0.5 to 1 ug underwent reverse transcription with random hexamers. TCRdb fed the immunoSEQ multiplex PCR reads into MiXCR, producing one record per CDR3 protein. The sample records 110,000 to 150,000 distinct CDR3 sequences, approximately 94% being singletons. Sequencing was done on a sample of CD4+ T cells from PBMCs. These receptors all come from a human donor with Susac syndrome.

This rearrangement joins TRBV3-1 to TRBJ2-1; D gene uncertain. Germline CDR1 reads LGHDT; CDR2 reads YNNKEL (reference sequence). The CDR3 totals 14 residues. Trimming took off 1 base at V and 10 bases at J, with 14 bases between the two ends. The CDR3 sequence: CASSQAGRLGEQFF. CDR3 in DNA: TGTGCCAGCAGCCAAGCCGGCCGCCTAGGGGAGCAGTTCTTC.

This clonotype was seen only a few times. The chain uses TRBV11-2 and TRBJ2-5, with no clear D. The V end lost 2 bases, the J end lost 2 bases, and 3 bases lay between the germline ends. This CDR3 is 12 amino acids long. Germline V gene sequence: CDR1 SGHAT, CDR2 FQNNGV. The CDR3 bases are TGTGCCAGCAGCTTATTACAAGAGACCCAGTACTTC. Its translation: CASSLLQETQYF.

The chain joins TRBV20-1 to TRBJ2-1; tentative D call: TRBD2 (6 bases). Per germline, CDR1 DFQATT and CDR2 SNEGSKA (reference sequence). This CDR3 contains 14 residues. V was clipped by 3 bases and J by 3 bases, with 12 bases between them. CDR3 loop: CSASAGPNYNEQFF. CDR3 sequence (DNA): TGCAGTGCTAGCGCGGGACCTAACTACAATGAGCAGTTCTTC.

J is TRBJ2-3 and V is TRBV5-1; D gene uncertain. Germline loops: CDR1 SGHRS, CDR2 YFSETQ. This CDR3 is 12 amino acids long. With 4 bases removed from V and 2 bases from J, the gap between germline ends came to 5 bases. CDR3 sequence (DNA): TGCGCCAGCAGCCTATACACAGATACGCAGTATTTT. Translation: CASSLYTDTQYF.

The chain joins TRBV9 to TRBJ2-1; 9 positions match TRBD2. The V gene's germline CDR1 is SGDLS and CDR2 YYNGEE. The V gene end was trimmed by 4 bases and the J gene end by 4 bases; junction bases not matched to a gene: 9. The CDR3 contains 16 residues. The CDR3: CASSRSGGRGYNEQFF. CDR3 nucleotide sequence: TGTGCCAGCAGCAGAAGCGGGGGGCGAGGATACAATGAGCAGTTCTTC.

The V gene is TRBV9, the J gene TRBJ2-7; 7 positions match TRBD1. In germline, CDR1 is SGDLS, CDR2 YYNGEE. The CDR3 runs 14 residues. V lost 3 bases, J lost 4 bases, and 7 bases stayed unmatched. CDR3 sequence: CASSAGTEHYEQYF. The CDR3 region has the DNA TGTGCCAGCAGCGCCGGGACAGAGCATTACGAGCAGTACTTC.

In its sample, this clonotype was seen once. The J gene is TRBJ2-7, the V gene TRBV9; the match to TRBD1 covers 7 bases. Germline V gene data show CDR1 as SGDLS and CDR2 as YYNGEE. The V segment lost 0 bases and the J segment 1 base; nucleotides outside the gene matches: 10. The CDR3 loop spans 17 amino acids. The CDR3 DNA is TGTGCCAGCAGCGTAGGCGGCGCCCGGGACAGATCCTACGAGCAGTACTTC. Amino acid sequence: CASSVGGARDRSYEQYF. The variable domain in full, with the rest retrieved from reference TRBV9 and TRBJ2-7, is DSGVTQTPKHLITATGQRVTLRCSPRSGDLSVYWYQQSLDQGLQFLIQYYNGEERAKGNILERFSAQQFPDLHSELNLSSLELGDSALYFCASSVGGARDRSYEQYFGPGTRLTVT.

The CDR3 sequence: CASSLAIQAPQYF. CDR3 in DNA: TGTGCCAGCAGCTTAGCCATACAGGCTCCCCAGTACTTC. The chain has TRBV11-2 and TRBJ2-5; D might be TRBD1 (5 bases). Germline CDR1 and CDR2: SGHAT and FQNNGV. Trimming took off 1 base at V and 9 bases at J, with 12 bases between the two ends. The CDR3 totals 13 residues.

The CDR3 spells CASSQSEYEQYF. Here the CDR3 DNA reads TGTGCCAGCAGTCAATCAGAGTACGAGCAGTACTTC. The V call is TRBV28, the J call TRBJ2-7, with D uncertain. Germline assignment: CDR1 MDHEN and CDR2 SYDVKM. Deletions cut 5 bases from V and 4 bases from J, with 9 bases between. CDR3 size: 12 residues.

This chain connects TRBV3-1 to TRBJ2-1; 12 nucleotides match TRBD2. The germline V gene has CDR1 LGHDT and CDR2 YNNKEL (reference sequence). The length of the CDR3 is 14 residues. V dropped 10 bases and J dropped 4; count of bases not matched to a gene: 5. CDR3 sequence reads: CATRLAGEYNEQFF. The CDR3 DNA reads TGTGCCACCCGACTAGCGGGAGAATACAATGAGCAGTTCTTC.

This chain uses TRBV5-6 with TRBJ2-3; no definite D call. CDR3 length equals 14 residues. Germline lookup yields CDR1 SGHDT and CDR2 YYEEEE. Between the trimmed V and J ends, which lost 0 bases and 6 bases, there was a span of 11 bases. CDR3 bases: TGTGCCAGCAGCTTGGTGTCAGCTCTCGATACGCAGTATTTT. Translated: CASSLVSALDTQYF.

The chain links TRBV5-6 to TRBJ2-7; the match to TRBD1 covers 7 bases. This CDR3 region has 13 residues. The junction had 3 bases not matched to a gene; V was cut back by 4 bases and J by 2 bases. Germline lookup yields CDR1 SGHDT and CDR2 YYEEEE. CDR3: CASSGDSPYEQYF. The CDR3 nucleotides read TGTGCCAGCAGCGGGGACAGCCCCTACGAGCAGTACTTC.

The count of this clonotype is one. This CDR3 is CASSQSSGDPYEQYF. CDR3 bases: TGCGCCAGCAGTCAATCTTCGGGAGATCCCTACGAGCAGTACTTC. This chain links TRBV23-1 with TRBJ2-7, with a weak D call TRBD2 (6 bases). TRBV23-1 is identified as an open reading frame with a role that is uncertain. Trimming cost V 0 bases and J 2 bases, with 11 bases left between them. The CDR3 is 15 residues long.

CDR3 in amino acids: CASSQLGYTF. The CDR3 DNA follows: TGTGCCAGCTCTCAGCTGGGGTACACCTTC. J is TRBJ1-2 and V is TRBV2; D remains unclear. Per the germline V gene, CDR1 is SNHLY and CDR2 is FYNNEI. CDR3 length equals 10 residues. V was cut by 8 bases and J by 11 bases, with 12 bases left in between.